The 25 T cell receptor beta chains given below trace back to one sample, sequenced in a study of shared clonotypes between healthy human individuals. TCRdb's copy holds only in-frame clones and misses some; the assay was immunoSEQ multiplex PCR. The sample carries under 650,000 clones, almost 97% recorded once. The sequenced material came from naive CD4+ T cells sorted from blood. Regarding subset: CD45RA+ positively selected. These receptors came from a young woman in good health.

J is TRBJ1-5 and V is TRBV29-1, with TRBD1 matching over 7 bases. The germline gives CDR1 SQVTM, CDR2 ANQGSEA. This CDR3 region has 15 residues. Unmatched junction bases numbered 16, after V lost 8 bases and J lost 6 bases. CDR3 residues: CSPSKGAVRGQPQHF. The CDR3 coding sequence is TGCAGCCCGTCTAAGGGGGCTGTTCGAGGTCAGCCCCAGCATTTT.

The chain couples TRBV11-3 to TRBJ2-5; 11 positions match TRBD2. The CDR3 loop spans 16 amino acids. The V gene's germline CDR1 is SGHNT and CDR2 YENEEA. The J segment lost 5 bases and the V segment lost 2 bases, leaving 7 bases of the junction unmatched. The CDR3 coding sequence is TGTGCCAGCAGCTTAATACTAGCGGGAGAAGGGGAGACCCAGTACTTC. Protein: CASSLILAGEGETQYF.

CDR3 DNA: TGTGCCAGCAGTAACAGAATCTCCGGGACGGGATGGACAACTAATGAAAAACTGTTTTTT. This encodes CASSNRISGTGWTTNEKLFF. J is TRBJ1-4 and V is TRBV27; weak D call: TRBD1 (5 bases). V dropped 5 bases and J dropped 0 bases, with 25 bases sitting between them. Germline V gives CDR1 MNHEY, CDR2 SMNVEV (reference sequence). The CDR3 extends over 20 amino acids.

The V and J genes are TRBV28 and TRBJ2-7; D is undetermined. CDR3 size: 12 residues. Between the trimmed V and J ends, which lost 1 base and 2 bases, there was a span of 3 bases. Germline assignment: CDR1 MDHEN and CDR2 SYDVKM. The CDR3 bases are TGTGCCAGCAGTTTATTAACCTACGAGCAGTACTTC. It encodes CASSLLTYEQYF.

The chain combines TRBV5-4 with TRBJ2-2; D not resolved. CDR3 length equals 13 residues. Germline V CDR1 and CDR2: SGHNT, YYREEE (reference sequence). V was trimmed by 4 bases and J by 10 bases, leaving 14 bases between them. The CDR3 DNA follows: TGTGCCAGCAGCCCTAGGGAATTTGAGGAGCTGTTTTTT. Translated, it gives CASSPREFEELFF.

This chain links TRBV4-1 with TRBJ1-4; no definite D call. There are 12 residues in the CDR3. Germline loops: CDR1 MGHRA, CDR2 YSYEKL. V gave up 5 bases and J gave up 8 bases, with 9 bases separating them. The CDR3 DNA follows: TGCGCCAGCAGCGGAGTTTCGGAAAAACTGTTTTTT. Encoded protein: CASSGVSEKLFF.

This chain joins TRBV19 and TRBJ1-1; 11 bases map to TRBD1. V lost 3 bases, J lost 10 bases, and 4 bases stayed unmatched. The germline V gene has CDR1 LNHDA and CDR2 SQIVND (reference sequence). This CDR3 contains 13 residues. The CDR3 is CASSMGQGVGAFF. The DNA for the CDR3 is TGTGCCAGTAGTATGGGACAGGGGGTTGGAGCTTTCTTT. The complete variable domain, with remaining parts taken from reference TRBV19 and TRBJ1-1, reads DGGITQSPKYLFRKEGQNVTLSCEQNLNHDAMYWYRQDPGQGLRLIYYSQIVNDFQKGDIAEGYSVSREKKESFPLTVTSAQKNPTAFYLCASSMGQGVGAFFGQGTRLTVV.

As for this clone: This specimen includes other DNA sequences encoding the same CDR3. The chain has TRBV5-1 and TRBJ2-3, with 8 bases lining up with TRBD1. The J segment lost 0 bases and the V segment lost 4 bases, leaving 4 bases of the junction unmatched. The CDR3 covers 15 residues. Germline CDR1 SGHRS, CDR2 YFSETQ. The CDR3 coding sequence is TGCGCCAGCAGCCTGGACAGGGCCAGCACAGATACGCAGTATTTT. Translation: CASSLDRASTDTQYF.

This chain links TRBV4-1 with TRBJ2-7; 13 bases fit TRBD2. This CDR3 is built from 16 residues. V shed 4 bases and J 3 bases; nucleotides not matched to a gene: 6. Germline-derived CDR1 and CDR2 are MGHRA and YSYEKL. CDR3 nucleotide sequence: TGCGCCAGCAGCCCGAGGACTAGCGGGGGAGACTACGAGCAGTACTTC. Protein sequence: CASSPRTSGGDYEQYF.

This chain uses TRBV19 with TRBJ2-6; unclear D gene. Between the trimmed V and J ends, which lost 4 bases and 1 base, there was a span of 2 bases. The V gene's germline CDR1 is LNHDA and CDR2 SQIVND (reference sequence). CDR3 length equals 13 residues. DNA of the CDR3: TGTGCCAGTAGTAAATCTGGGGCCAACGTCCTGACTTTC. Translation gives CASSKSGANVLTF.

This chain uses TRBV11-2 with TRBJ2-7; 9 bases match TRBD1. The CDR3 totals 13 residues. Germline CDR1 SGHAT, CDR2 FQNNGV. Trimming removed 6 bases from V and 4 bases from J; junction bases left unmatched: 4. CDR3 bases: TGTGCCAGCAGAGTGACAGGGGGGTACGAGCAGTACTTC. It specifies CASRVTGGYEQYF.

The chain has TRBV11-3 and TRBJ2-4; TRBD1 aligns across 8 bases. The CDR3 has 15 residues. V shed 6 bases and J 5 bases; nucleotides not matched to a gene: 9. Germline CDR1 and CDR2: SGHNT and YENEEA. The CDR3 coding sequence is TGTGCCAGCAGACCCAGGGGGCGCGCGGAAAACATTCAGTACTTC. This translates into CASRPRGRAENIQYF.

The genes are TRBV5-5 and TRBJ1-1, with 7 bases that match TRBD1. V was clipped by 4 bases and J by 10 bases; unmatched bases: 10. This CDR3 region has 13 residues. The germline V gene has CDR1 SGHKS and CDR2 YYEKEE (reference sequence). CDR3 residues: CASSPGQESLAFF. CDR3 DNA: TGTGCCAGCAGCCCAGGACAGGAATCCTTAGCTTTCTTT.

Remarks on this clone: Other nucleotide sequences in the sample specify the same CDR3. The chain uses TRBV19 and TRBJ2-3; 10 bases are a match to TRBD2. The V and J ends lost 6 bases and 0 bases, in that order; junction bases with no gene match: 3. The CDR3 is 15 residues long. Germline V gene sequence: CDR1 LNHDA, CDR2 SQIVND (reference sequence). Here the CDR3 DNA reads TGTGCCAGTAGGAGGACTAGCGGTAGCACAGATACGCAGTATTTT. It is translated as CASRRTSGSTDTQYF.

CDR3 DNA sequence: TGTGCCAGCAGCTTAGAACCGGGAGCGGGGGAGCAGTACTTC. Its protein is CASSLEPGAGEQYF. V is TRBV7-2 and J is TRBJ2-7; TRBD2 aligns across 7 bases. Germline V gene lookup returns CDR1 SGHTA and CDR2 FQGNSA. The CDR3 loop spans 14 amino acids. V trimming: 1 base; J trimming: 7 bases; junction bases outside the gene matches: 7.

The J gene is TRBJ2-7, the V gene TRBV19; D could derive from TRBD1 or TRBD2 (5 bases each). Germline CDR1 and CDR2: LNHDA and SQIVND (reference sequence). Trimming removed 3 bases at V and 7 bases at J, with 19 bases between. The CDR3 has 15 amino acids. The CDR3 spells CASSIRDLLSGEQYF. In DNA form, the CDR3 reads TGTGCCAGTAGTATCCGGGACCTTCTGTCGGGAGAGCAGTACTTC. The full variable domain, completed using reference TRBV19 and TRBJ2-7, is DGGITQSPKYLFRKEGQNVTLSCEQNLNHDAMYWYRQDPGQGLRLIYYSQIVNDFQKGDIAEGYSVSREKKESFPLTVTSAQKNPTAFYLCASSIRDLLSGEQYFGPGTRLTVT.

V gene TRBV7-8 combines with J gene TRBJ2-5; the D gene is possibly TRBD1 (6 bases). This CDR3 spans 14 amino acids. The germline V gene has CDR1 SGHVS and CDR2 FQNEAQ. Trimming took 5 bases from V and 1 from J, leaving 11 bases between them. This chain's CDR3 is CASSRGQSQETQYF. CDR3 DNA: TGTGCCAGCAGCCGAGGACAGTCCCAAGAGACCCAGTACTTC.

V usage is TRBV7-9 and J usage is TRBJ1-2; weak D call: TRBD1 (5 bases). There are 13 residues in the CDR3. Trimming removed 0 bases from V and 4 bases from J, with 6 bases in between. Per the germline V gene, CDR1 is SEHNR and CDR2 is FQNEAQ (reference sequence). In DNA form, the CDR3 reads TGTGCCAGCAGCTTAGCCGGGACCTATGGCTACACCTTC. Translating it yields CASSLAGTYGYTF.

The chain carries TRBV5-6 and TRBJ2-7; weak D call: TRBD2 (6 bases). V was clipped by 1 base and J by 2 bases, with 7 bases between them. This CDR3 is 13 amino acids long. CDR1 is SGHDT and CDR2 is YYEEEE in the germline V gene. CDR3 bases: TGTGCCAGCAGCTTGCCGGGGGCCTACGAGCAGTACTTC. Translated: CASSLPGAYEQYF.

This clone was counted a single time. CDR3 amino acids: CASSTAVGDRREQYF. In DNA, the CDR3 is TGTGCCAGCAGCACGGCGGTGGGGGACAGAAGGGAGCAGTACTTC. This sequence joins TRBV7-2 and TRBJ2-5; 7 nucleotides match TRBD1. The CDR3 contains 15 residues. Trimming took 5 bases from V and 11 from J; bases not matched to a gene: 17. Germline V CDR1 and CDR2: SGHTA, FQGNSA.

The chain uses TRBV19 and TRBJ1-3; D may be TRBD1 (5 bases). Trimming shortened V by 5 bases and J by 7 bases, and 12 bases separated the two germline ends. The CDR3 covers 13 residues. CDR1 LNHDA and CDR2 SQIVND come from the germline V gene (reference sequence). CDR3 residues: CASSLAWGNTIYF. The CDR3 coding sequence is TGTGCCAGTAGTTTGGCCTGGGGGAACACCATATATTTT.

The chain links TRBV19 to TRBJ1-6, with D perhaps TRBD1 (6 bases). The CDR3 consists of 14 residues. Germline CDR1 LNHDA, CDR2 SQIVND (reference sequence). The V gene lost 6 bases and the J gene lost 9 bases, with 15 bases spanning the gap. CDR3 amino acids: CASSIRDTSSPLHF. CDR3 DNA: TGTGCCAGTAGCATCCGGGACACTTCTTCACCCCTCCACTTT.

CDR3 bases: TGCGCCAGCAGTCAATCCGGGACTAGAGTCTACAATGAGCAGTTCTTC. Protein sequence: CASSQSGTRVYNEQFF. The chain couples TRBV23-1 to TRBJ2-1; TRBD2 matches at 8 bases. TRBV23-1 is an open reading frame whose function is uncertain. The CDR3 length is 16 residues. Trimming took 0 bases from V and 3 from J; bases not matched to a gene: 4.

The chain joins TRBV7-9 to TRBJ2-5; weak D call: TRBD2 (6 bases). Per germline, CDR1 SEHNR and CDR2 FQNEAQ (reference sequence). The CDR3 runs 12 residues. Trimming pared 1 base from V and 12 bases from J, leaving 12 bases between. This CDR3 reads CASSLGLREEYF. CDR3 DNA sequence: TGTGCCAGCAGCTTAGGTTTGAGGGAGGAGTACTTC.

The chain links TRBV6-1 to TRBJ2-5; D perhaps matches TRBD1 (6 bases). This CDR3 has 15 residues. Trimming removed 5 bases from V and 5 bases from J, with 18 bases in between. Germline V gene sequence: CDR1 MNHNS, CDR2 SASEGT. The CDR3 protein is CASSPQGLGIETQYF. CDR3 bases: TGTGCCAGCAGTCCCCAGGGGTTGGGAATCGAGACCCAGTACTTC.